One sample yielded the 3 T cell receptor beta chains listed below, sequenced in a study of blood T cell repertoires in COVID-19. The method was immunoSEQ multiplex PCR; TCRdb's version includes in-frame clones alone and lacks a portion of them. The sample lists hundreds of thousands of clones, 75% to 90% occurring once. The sequenced sample consisted of peripheral blood. All receptors come from a man aged 18 to 30 with active or convalescent COVID-19.

V and J are TRBV12-5 and TRBJ2-1, with D possibly being TRBD2 (5 bases). CDR3 length equals 12 residues. Germline lookup yields CDR1 LGHNT and CDR2 FRNRAP. V gave up 1 base and J gave up 9 bases, with 7 bases separating them. CDR3 protein: CASGLGTSEQFF. For the CDR3, the DNA is TGTGCTAGTGGTTTGGGGACTTCTGAGCAGTTCTTC.

The V gene is TRBV4-1, the J gene TRBJ2-7, with a tentative D call TRBD2 (5 bases). The germline V and J ends were trimmed by 0 bases and 7 bases, with 10 bases remaining between them. Germline V gene data show CDR1 as MGHRA and CDR2 as YSYEKL. CDR3 length: 13 residues. CDR3: CASSQDEGWEQYF. CDR3 DNA: TGCGCCAGCAGCCAAGACGAGGGCTGGGAGCAGTACTTC.

The rearrangement joins TRBV6-6 to TRBJ1-2; no firm D call. With 5 bases removed from V and 6 bases from J, the gap between germline ends came to 13 bases. Germline CDR1 is MNHNY and CDR2 is SVGAGI (reference sequence). CDR3 length: 13 residues. CDR3 in amino acids: CASSPTGDHGYTF. Here the CDR3 DNA reads TGTGCCAGCAGTCCGACGGGAGATCATGGCTACACCTTC.